This record covers a single TCR beta chain. The data were taken from a study of OX40 agonist ivuxolimab in advanced cancers. Study in general: Of the participants, 40% had some prior anti-PD-1, anti-PD-L1 or anti-CTLA-4 therapy, which was allowed.

Measured with immunoSEQ multiplex PCR; TCRdb has only the in-frame clones, and not every one. This sample yields tens of thousands of clones, of which around nine tenths are seen a single time; about 0.8% belongs to the top ten. Exclusion of a patient followed from autoimmune disease history or systemic immunosuppression. The sequencing here drew on CD4+ or CD8+ T cells sorted from blood, taken in a trial of the OX40 agonist ivuxolimab. This clonotype was obtained from an adult with an advanced solid tumor such as melanoma, head and neck, liver or kidney cancer.

The CDR3 region is CASTGRRQGLRAFF. In DNA, the CDR3 is TGCGCCAGCACCGGAAGGAGACAGGGACTAAGAGCTTTCTTT. V and J are TRBV10-2 and TRBJ1-1, with TRBD1 matching over 7 bases. Losses at the gene ends were 7 bases for V and 10 bases for J; bases not matched to a gene: 15. The CDR3 has 14 amino acids. The V gene's germline CDR1 is WSHSY and CDR2 SAAADI.